The source of this T cell receptor beta chain is a study of blood T cell repertoires in COVID-19. Study details: The United States, Italy and Spain provided the acute and convalescent COVID-19 samples.

Source study methods: Nucleated cell counts were estimated from reference gene primer amplification. The data were produced by immunoSEQ multiplex PCR, yet TCRdb's version contains in-frame clones alone and is incomplete. V and J calls and clone size come straight from that table; D and trimming were deduced from the DNA. The sample yields under 200,000 clones, over 75% seen once. The CDR3 loop spans 16 amino acids. The junction had 12 bases not matched to a gene; V was cut back by 8 bases and J by 3 bases. The germline gives CDR1 LNHDA, CDR2 SQIVND (reference sequence). Sequencing input: peripheral blood. The sequence was collected from a man between 65 and 85 years old with active or convalescent COVID-19. J is TRBJ2-1 and V is TRBV19; 8 nucleotides match TRBD1. CDR3 residues: CASSAPQGVGYNEQFF. The DNA for the CDR3 is TGTGCCAGTTCTGCTCCACAGGGGGTTGGCTACAATGAGCAGTTCTTC.